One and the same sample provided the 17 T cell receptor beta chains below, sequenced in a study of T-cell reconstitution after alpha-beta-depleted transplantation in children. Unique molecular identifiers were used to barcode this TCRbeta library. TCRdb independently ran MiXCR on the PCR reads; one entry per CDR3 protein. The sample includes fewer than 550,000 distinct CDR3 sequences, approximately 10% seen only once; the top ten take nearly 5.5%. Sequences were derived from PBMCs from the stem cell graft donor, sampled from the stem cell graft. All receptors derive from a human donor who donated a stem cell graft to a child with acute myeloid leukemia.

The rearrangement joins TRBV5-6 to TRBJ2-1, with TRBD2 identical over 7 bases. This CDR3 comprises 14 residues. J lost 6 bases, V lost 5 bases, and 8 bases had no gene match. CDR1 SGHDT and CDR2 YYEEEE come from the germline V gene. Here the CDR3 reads CASSSGLTLNEQFF. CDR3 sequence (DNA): TGTGCCAGCAGTTCGGGACTAACCCTCAATGAGCAGTTCTTC.

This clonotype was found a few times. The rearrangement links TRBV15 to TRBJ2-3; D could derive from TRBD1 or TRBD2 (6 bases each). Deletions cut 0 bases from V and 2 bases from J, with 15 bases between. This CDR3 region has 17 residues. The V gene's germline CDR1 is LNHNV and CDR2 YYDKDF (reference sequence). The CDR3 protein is CATSRELLGGLTDTQYF. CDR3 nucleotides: TGTGCCACCAGCAGAGAATTGTTGGGGGGCCTCACAGATACGCAGTATTTT. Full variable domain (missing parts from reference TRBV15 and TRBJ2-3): DAMVIQNPRYQVTQFGKPVTLSCSQTLNHNVMYWYQQKSSQAPKLLFHYYDKDFNNEADTPDNFQSRRPNTSFCFLDIRSPGLGDTAMYLCATSRELLGGLTDTQYFGPGTRLTVL.

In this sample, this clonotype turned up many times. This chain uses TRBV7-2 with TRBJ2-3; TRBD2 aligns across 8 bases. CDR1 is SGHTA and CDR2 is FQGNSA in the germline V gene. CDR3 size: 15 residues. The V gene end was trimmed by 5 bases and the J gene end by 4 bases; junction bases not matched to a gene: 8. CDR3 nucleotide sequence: TGTGCCAGCAGCACCGGGACTAGTGTCCCAGATACGCAGTATTTT. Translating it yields CASSTGTSVPDTQYF. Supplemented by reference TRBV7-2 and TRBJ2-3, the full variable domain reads GAGVSQSPSNKVTEKGKDVELRCDPISGHTALYWYRQSLGQGLEFLIYFQGNSAPDKSGLPSDRFSAERTGGSVSTLTIQRTQQEDSAVYLCASSTGTSVPDTQYFGPGTRLTVL.

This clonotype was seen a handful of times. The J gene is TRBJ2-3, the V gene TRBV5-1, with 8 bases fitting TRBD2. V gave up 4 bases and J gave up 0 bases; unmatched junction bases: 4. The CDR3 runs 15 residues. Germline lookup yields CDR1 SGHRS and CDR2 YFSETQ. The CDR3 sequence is CASSTAGVSTDTQYF. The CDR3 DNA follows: TGCGCCAGCAGCACAGCGGGAGTTAGCACAGATACGCAGTATTTT. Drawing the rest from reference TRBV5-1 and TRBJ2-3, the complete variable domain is KAGVTQTPRYLIKTRGQQVTLSCSPISGHRSVSWYQQTPGQGLQFLFEYFSETQRNKGNFPGRFSGRQFSNSRSEMNVSTLELGDSALYLCASSTAGVSTDTQYFGPGTRLTVL.

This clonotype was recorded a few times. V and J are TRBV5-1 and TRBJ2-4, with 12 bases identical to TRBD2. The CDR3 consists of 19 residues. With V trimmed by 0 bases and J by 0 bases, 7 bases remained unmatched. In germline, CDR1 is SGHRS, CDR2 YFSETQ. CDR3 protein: CASSLVLAGGPLAKNIQYF. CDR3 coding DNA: TGCGCCAGCAGCTTGGTTCTAGCGGGGGGGCCATTAGCCAAAAACATTCAGTACTTC.

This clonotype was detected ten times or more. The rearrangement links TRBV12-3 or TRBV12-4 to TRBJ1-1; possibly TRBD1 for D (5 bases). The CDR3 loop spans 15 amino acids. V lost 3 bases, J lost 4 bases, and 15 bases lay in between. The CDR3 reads CASSLLSRGGTEAFF. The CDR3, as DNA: TGTGCCAGCAGTTTGCTGTCGCGGGGGGGCACTGAAGCTTTCTTT.

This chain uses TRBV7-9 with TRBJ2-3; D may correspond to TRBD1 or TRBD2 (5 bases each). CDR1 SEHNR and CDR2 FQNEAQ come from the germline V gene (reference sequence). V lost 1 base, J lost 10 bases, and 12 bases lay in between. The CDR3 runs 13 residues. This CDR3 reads CASSLELEGAQYF. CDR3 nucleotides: TGTGCCAGCAGCTTAGAACTAGAAGGGGCGCAGTATTTT.

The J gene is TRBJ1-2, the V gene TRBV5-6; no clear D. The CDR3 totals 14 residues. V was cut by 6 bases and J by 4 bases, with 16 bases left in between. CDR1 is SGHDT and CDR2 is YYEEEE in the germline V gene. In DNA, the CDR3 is TGTGCCAGCACGGGTGAAACAACTGTCTATGGCTACACCTTC. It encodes CASTGETTVYGYTF.

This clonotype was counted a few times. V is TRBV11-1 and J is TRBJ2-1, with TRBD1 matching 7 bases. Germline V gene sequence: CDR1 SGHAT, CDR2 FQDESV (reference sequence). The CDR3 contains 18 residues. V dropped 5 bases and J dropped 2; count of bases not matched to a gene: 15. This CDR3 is CASSQMKTGVDPYNEQFF. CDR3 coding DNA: TGTGCCAGCAGCCAGATGAAAACAGGGGTAGATCCCTACAATGAGCAGTTCTTC.

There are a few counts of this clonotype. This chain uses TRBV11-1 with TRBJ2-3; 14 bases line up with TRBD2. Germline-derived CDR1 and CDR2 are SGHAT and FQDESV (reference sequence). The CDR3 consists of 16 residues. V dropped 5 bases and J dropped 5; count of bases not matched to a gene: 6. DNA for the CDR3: TGTGCCAGCAGCCCGACTAGCGGGAGGGGGGGAGATACGCAGTATTTT. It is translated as CASSPTSGRGGDTQYF. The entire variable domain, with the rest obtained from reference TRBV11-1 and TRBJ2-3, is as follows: EAEVAQSPRYKITEKSQAVAFWCDPISGHATLYWYRQILGQGPELLVQFQDESVVDDSQLPKDRFSAERLKGVDSTLKIQPAELGDSAMYLCASSPTSGRGGDTQYFGPGTRLTVL.

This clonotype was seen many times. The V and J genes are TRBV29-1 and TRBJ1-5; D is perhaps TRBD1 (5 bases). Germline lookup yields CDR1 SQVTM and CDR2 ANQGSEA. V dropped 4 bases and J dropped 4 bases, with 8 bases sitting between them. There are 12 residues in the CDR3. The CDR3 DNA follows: TGCAGCGTTGGAGGACAAAATCAGCCCCAGCATTTT. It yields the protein CSVGGQNQPQHF.

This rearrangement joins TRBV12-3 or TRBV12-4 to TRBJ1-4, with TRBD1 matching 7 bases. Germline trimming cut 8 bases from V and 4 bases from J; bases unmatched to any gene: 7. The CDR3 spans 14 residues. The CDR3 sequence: CASASTGINEKLFF. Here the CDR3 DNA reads TGTGCCAGCGCATCGACAGGGATTAATGAAAAACTGTTTTTT.

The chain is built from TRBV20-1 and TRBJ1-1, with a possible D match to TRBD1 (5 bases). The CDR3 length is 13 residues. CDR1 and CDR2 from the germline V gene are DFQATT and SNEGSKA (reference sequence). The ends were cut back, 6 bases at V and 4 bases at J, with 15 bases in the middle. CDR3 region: CSALGVWGTEAFF. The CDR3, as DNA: TGCAGTGCGCTGGGGGTTTGGGGCACTGAAGCTTTCTTT.

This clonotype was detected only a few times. The CDR3 loop reads CASSPSHLGGYTF. The CDR3 DNA reads TGTGCCAGCAGCCCCAGTCATCTAGGCGGCTACACCTTC. The chain combines TRBV7-2 with TRBJ1-2, with unresolved D. The V gene's germline CDR1 is SGHTA and CDR2 FQGNSA. V gave up 5 bases and J gave up 8 bases, with 15 bases separating them. This CDR3 has 13 amino acids.

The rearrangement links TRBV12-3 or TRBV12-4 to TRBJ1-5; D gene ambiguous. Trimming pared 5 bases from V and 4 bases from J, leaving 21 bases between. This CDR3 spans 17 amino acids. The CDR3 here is CASSRARVLSRNQPQHF. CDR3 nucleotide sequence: TGTGCCAGCAGTCGGGCAAGGGTCCTCTCCAGGAATCAGCCCCAGCATTTT.

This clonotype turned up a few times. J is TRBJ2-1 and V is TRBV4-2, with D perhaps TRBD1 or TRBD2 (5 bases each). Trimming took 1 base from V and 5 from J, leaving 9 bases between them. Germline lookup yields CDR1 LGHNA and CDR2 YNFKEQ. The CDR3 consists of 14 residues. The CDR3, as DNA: TGTGCCAGCAGCCAAGTCGGGGCCGACAATGAGCAGTTCTTC. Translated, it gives CASSQVGADNEQFF.

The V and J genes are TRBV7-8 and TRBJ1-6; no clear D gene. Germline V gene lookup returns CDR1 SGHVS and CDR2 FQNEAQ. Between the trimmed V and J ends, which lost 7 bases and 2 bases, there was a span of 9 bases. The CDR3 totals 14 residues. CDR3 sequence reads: CASMGGTYNSPLHF. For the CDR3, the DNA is TGTGCCAGCATGGGCGGCACCTATAATTCACCCCTCCACTTT.